This T cell receptor beta chain was observed in a study of T-cell reconstitution after alpha-beta-depleted transplantation in children. The library targeted TCRbeta and was prepared with unique molecular identifiers. TCRdb re-called the PCR reads with MiXCR, one entry per CDR3 protein. The data hold fewer than 120,000 distinct CDR3 sequences, with about 9.3% observed a single time. Many counts were recorded for this clonotype. Germline-derived CDR1 and CDR2 are SQVTM and ANQGSEA. Trimming removed 5 bases from V and 1 base from J, with 5 bases in between. The CDR3 consists of 12 residues. The receptor's source is a human donor who donated a stem cell graft to a child with acute lymphoblastic leukemia. The material was PBMCs from the stem cell graft donor, obtained from the stem cell graft. This sequence joins TRBV29-1 and TRBJ2-2, with D uncertain. The DNA of the CDR3 is TGCAGCGTTCTAGGGAACACCGGGGAGCTGTTTTTT. Protein sequence: CSVLGNTGELFF.